This T cell receptor (beta chain) was found in a study of monozygotic twins with inflammatory bowel disease. Study results and caveats: No difference in repertoire similarity was seen between concordant and discordant twins, possibly because power was limited. Fewer clonotypes were shared with others by IBD patients than by healthy twins, especially with disease activity. For IBD, no single strong associated signal or clonotype was supported.

Through template switching, UMIs that included a 6-nucleotide sample barcode were added. TCRdb re-called the 5' RACE reads and catalogs CDR3 proteins one per entry, DNA excluded. This repertoire includes approximately 100,000 distinct CDR3 sequences. In regard to this clonotype: Its cognate antigen is unknown.

The sequencing sample was made of blood. This clonotype was obtained from a human donor with ulcerative colitis or Crohn's disease, or a healthy co-twin of an affected twin (not recorded which).

CDR3 loop: CASSLSSGQGKNYGYTF. The chain combines TRBV5-1 with TRBJ1-2; TCRdb calls TRBD1, which cannot be checked without DNA. The germline CDR1 and CDR2 sequences are SGHRS and YFSETQ. This CDR3 contains 17 residues. Looking up the rest from reference TRBV5-1 and TRBJ1-2 gives the full variable domain: KAGVTQTPRYLIKTRGQQVTLSCSPISGHRSVSWYQQTPGQGLQFLFEYFSETQRNKGNFPGRFSGRQFSNSRSEMNVSTLELGDSALYLCASSLSSGQGKNYGYTFGSGTRLTVV.